Each of the 23 T cell receptor beta chains below was sequenced from the same sample in a study of T cell responses to AZD1222 COVID-19 vaccine. Method: immunoSEQ multiplex PCR; TCRdb's copy keeps in-frame clones and lacks some. The table has around 99,000 clones, 92% seen once. The sequenced sample was peripheral blood, obtained 28 days after the second AZD1222 dose. These receptors all come from an adult who received the AZD1222 COVID-19 vaccine.

This sequence joins TRBV4-2 and TRBJ2-1; 8 nucleotides agree with TRBD2. Unmatched junction bases numbered 7, after V lost 5 bases and J lost 1 base. In germline, CDR1 is LGHNA, CDR2 YNFKEQ. CDR3 length: 16 amino acids. The CDR3 sequence is CASSTPTSGSYNEQFF. DNA of the CDR3: TGTGCCAGCAGCACCCCTACTAGCGGATCCTACAATGAGCAGTTCTTC.

This sequence joins TRBV28 and TRBJ2-7, with a weak D call TRBD2 (6 bases). The CDR3 has 12 residues. V was cut by 6 bases and J by 6 bases, with 12 bases left in between. Per the germline V gene, CDR1 is MDHEN and CDR2 is SYDVKM. Here the CDR3 DNA reads TGTGCCAGCAGGAAACTAGCAGCCGAGCAGTACTTC. This sequence encodes CASRKLAAEQYF. Full variable domain (remainder filled in from reference TRBV28 and TRBJ2-7): DVKVTQSSRYLVKRTGEKVFLECVQDMDHENMFWYRQDPGLGLRLIYFSYDVKMKEKGDIPEGYSVSREKKERFSLILESASTNQTSMYLCASRKLAAEQYFGPGTRLTVT.

CDR3 DNA sequence: TGCGCCAGCAGCCGGGACCTTAATAATTCACCCCTCCACTTT. This translates into CASSRDLNNSPLHF. The chain joins TRBV5-1 to TRBJ1-6, with a tentative D call TRBD1 (5 bases). The V gene's germline CDR1 is SGHRS and CDR2 YFSETQ. This CDR3 comprises 14 residues. Deletions cut 4 bases from V and 5 bases from J, with 10 bases between. Full variable domain (outside the CDR3, taken from reference TRBV5-1 and TRBJ1-6): KAGVTQTPRYLIKTRGQQVTLSCSPISGHRSVSWYQQTPGQGLQFLFEYFSETQRNKGNFPGRFSGRQFSNSRSEMNVSTLELGDSALYLCASSRDLNNSPLHFGNGTRLTVT.

This chain joins TRBV10-3 and TRBJ2-1; either TRBD1 or TRBD2 may supply D (5 bases each). V was pared by 11 bases and J by 2 bases, with 10 bases between. The CDR3 spans 12 residues. Germline lookup yields CDR1 ENHRY and CDR2 SYGVKD. The CDR3 DNA reads TGTGCCCTACGGGACGCCTACAATGAGCAGTTCTTC. This translates into CALRDAYNEQFF.

The rearrangement uses TRBV10-2 and TRBJ1-1, with TRBD1 as a possible D gene (5 bases). Germline V gives CDR1 WSHSY, CDR2 SAAADI. V lost 2 bases, J lost 7 bases, and 11 bases lay in between. The length of the CDR3 is 13 residues. This CDR3 reads CASSESRVGEAFF. In DNA, the CDR3 is TGCGCCAGCAGTGAGAGCAGGGTCGGTGAAGCTTTCTTT.

The rearrangement uses TRBV12-3 or TRBV12-4 and TRBJ2-7, with unresolved D. V was pared by 6 bases and J by 3 bases, with 9 bases between. The CDR3 is made up of 12 amino acids. In DNA form, the CDR3 reads TGTGCCAGCAGCTCTTTTAGCTACGAGCAGTACTTC. Encoded protein: CASSSFSYEQYF.

The chain is built from TRBV7-9 and TRBJ2-7; 11 nucleotides match TRBD2. V was pared by 0 bases and J by 3 bases, with 4 bases of the junction left unmatched. CDR1 and CDR2 (germline): SEHNR, FQNEAQ (reference sequence). The CDR3 is 16 amino acids. In nucleotides, the CDR3 is TGTGCCAGCAGCTTAGCTCTAGCGGGAGGACTCTACGAGCAGTACTTC. Residues: CASSLALAGGLYEQYF.

The chain combines TRBV7-3 with TRBJ1-6, with D unclear. Germline V gene data show CDR1 as SGHTA and CDR2 as FQGTGA. The CDR3 has 14 amino acids. V was shortened by 0 bases and J by 6 bases, with 6 bases between the two germline ends. Here the CDR3 DNA reads TGTGCCAGCAGCTTAACTGGCAGTAATTCACCCCTCCACTTT. Translation: CASSLTGSNSPLHF.

The rearrangement uses TRBV4-1 and TRBJ1-1, with unresolved D. The CDR3 totals 14 residues. In germline, CDR1 is MGHRA, CDR2 YSYEKL. V was pared by 1 base and J by 6 bases, with 12 bases between. The CDR3 protein is CASSQVERGPEAFF. The CDR3 coding sequence is TGCGCCAGCAGCCAAGTTGAGCGCGGGCCTGAAGCTTTCTTT.

The chain links TRBV4-1 to TRBJ2-1, with 10 bases matching TRBD2. Germline V gene data show CDR1 as MGHRA and CDR2 as YSYEKL. This CDR3 region has 17 residues. J lost 2 bases, V lost 0 bases, and 4 bases had no gene match. Here the CDR3 DNA reads TGCGCCAGCAGCCAAGATCCCCTAGCGGGAGCCTACAATGAGCAGTTCTTC. It yields the protein CASSQDPLAGAYNEQFF.

The gene calls are TRBV5-1 and TRBJ1-2; TRBD1 aligns across 11 bases. This CDR3 region has 14 residues. Germline V gene sequence: CDR1 SGHRS, CDR2 YFSETQ. The ends lost 0 bases at V and 6 bases at J; junction bases unmatched: 1. The CDR3 here is CASSLEGQGDGYTF. CDR3 in DNA: TGCGCCAGCAGCTTGGAGGGACAGGGGGATGGCTACACCTTC.

The chain has TRBV7-2 and TRBJ2-3, with TRBD2 matching 9 bases. Germline values: CDR1 SGHTA, CDR2 FQGNSA. V was clipped by 2 bases and J by 0 bases; unmatched bases: 6. The CDR3 loop spans 17 amino acids. Written as DNA, the CDR3 is TGTGCCAGCAGCTTAAGACCCGGACTAGCGAGCACAGATACGCAGTATTTT. This translates into CASSLRPGLASTDTQYF. Together with reference TRBV7-2 and TRBJ2-3, the CDR3 gives the full variable domain: GAGVSQSPSNKVTEKGKDVELRCDPISGHTALYWYRQSLGQGLEFLIYFQGNSAPDKSGLPSDRFSAERTGGSVSTLTIQRTQQEDSAVYLCASSLRPGLASTDTQYFGPGTRLTVL.

This clone was counted once. The chain recombines TRBV6-5 with TRBJ1-2; TRBD1 is a possible D gene (6 bases). The CDR3 sequence is 15 residues long. With 7 bases removed from V and 2 bases from J, the gap between germline ends came to 17 bases. The germline V gene has CDR1 MNHEY and CDR2 SVGAGI. CDR3 nucleotides: TGTGCCAGCACGGGGGCCGGGTTACCGAACTATGGCTACACCTTC. Translation: CASTGAGLPNYGYTF.

The chain has TRBV5-6 and TRBJ2-6; 7 bases fit TRBD2. This CDR3 is 15 amino acids long. CDR1 is SGHDT and CDR2 is YYEEEE in the germline V gene. V dropped 3 bases and J dropped 2; count of bases not matched to a gene: 2. CDR3 in DNA: TGTGCCAGCAGCTGGGAGGGTACTGGGGCCAACGTCCTGACTTTC. This sequence encodes CASSWEGTGANVLTF.

This chain uses TRBV30 with TRBJ1-1; D is unclear. Germline CDR1 and CDR2: GTSNPN and SVGIG (reference sequence). CDR3 size: 15 residues. The germline V and J ends were trimmed by 3 bases and 3 bases, with 17 bases remaining between them. CDR3 in amino acids: CAWSRRAPEYTEAFF. Written as DNA, the CDR3 is TGTGCCTGGAGCCGACGGGCGCCGGAGTACACTGAAGCTTTCTTT.

The CDR3 coding sequence is TGTGCCAGCAGCCCAAGACTAGCGGGGGCAGAGACCCAGTACTTC. Amino acids: CASSPRLAGAETQYF. The chain links TRBV7-2 to TRBJ2-5, with 12 bases aligning to TRBD2. The CDR3 spans 15 residues. Germline V gene data show CDR1 as SGHTA and CDR2 as FQGNSA. V gave up 5 bases and J gave up 4 bases; unmatched junction bases: 5.

This chain links TRBV13 with TRBJ2-2, with D tentatively TRBD2 (6 bases). The CDR3 runs 16 residues. V was clipped by 2 bases and J by 3 bases, with 13 bases between them. The germline gives CDR1 PRHDT, CDR2 FYEKMQ (reference sequence). The CDR3 sequence is CASSLSGTDYTGELFF. The CDR3 coding sequence is TGTGCCAGCAGCTTATCCGGGACTGATTACACCGGGGAGCTGTTTTTT.

The V gene is TRBV14, the J gene TRBJ2-3, with D possibly TRBD2 on 6 matching bases. The CDR3 has 15 amino acids. Germline CDR1 SGHDN, CDR2 FVKESK. V was cut by 4 bases and J by 2 bases, with 13 bases left in between. This CDR3 is CASSLRLDFTDTQYF. CDR3 DNA sequence: TGTGCCAGCAGCCTTAGACTAGACTTCACAGATACGCAGTATTTT.

The gene calls are TRBV2 and TRBJ1-1, with a possible D match to TRBD1 (5 bases). The germline CDR1 and CDR2 sequences are SNHLY and FYNNEI. The CDR3 extends over 14 amino acids. The ends were cut back, 7 bases at V and 0 bases at J, with 12 bases in the middle. The CDR3 is CASTLGGLNTEAFF. The CDR3 DNA reads TGTGCCAGCACACTGGGGGGACTGAACACTGAAGCTTTCTTT.

The V gene is TRBV12-3 or TRBV12-4, the J gene TRBJ1-1; D unresolved. The CDR3 runs to 13 residues. Trimming pared 0 bases from V and 11 bases from J, leaving 13 bases between. CDR3 amino acids: CASSLAESSGAFF. The CDR3 region has the DNA TGTGCCAGCAGTTTAGCGGAGTCCTCGGGGGCTTTCTTT.

The chain uses TRBV6-5 and TRBJ2-7; 7 nucleotides agree with TRBD1. The germline V gene has CDR1 MNHEY and CDR2 SVGAGI. This CDR3 contains 15 residues. With 1 base clipped from V and 5 bases from J, the junction kept 8 bases outside the gene matches. DNA of the CDR3: TGTGCCAGCAGTTACTTAGGGCAGGGGGTCGACGAGCAGTACTTC. Its protein is CASSYLGQGVDEQYF.

The chain links TRBV18 to TRBJ1-1; a possible D gene is TRBD1 (6 bases). V shed 2 bases and J shed 1 base, with 8 bases lying between them. There are 14 residues in the CDR3. CDR1 is KGHSH and CDR2 is LQKENI in the germline V gene. CDR3 loop: CASSPGRGNTEAFF. The CDR3 DNA is TGTGCCAGCTCACCAGGCAGGGGGAACACTGAAGCTTTCTTT.

The CDR3 DNA sequence: TGTGCCAGCAGCTATCAGGACAGGGGGAAGTACTTC. Amino acid sequence: CASSYQDRGKYF. The gene calls are TRBV28 and TRBJ2-7; 10 bases align to TRBD1. Germline CDR1 is MDHEN and CDR2 is SYDVKM. The V and J ends lost 6 bases and 11 bases, in that order; junction bases with no gene match: 7. This CDR3 has 12 amino acids.